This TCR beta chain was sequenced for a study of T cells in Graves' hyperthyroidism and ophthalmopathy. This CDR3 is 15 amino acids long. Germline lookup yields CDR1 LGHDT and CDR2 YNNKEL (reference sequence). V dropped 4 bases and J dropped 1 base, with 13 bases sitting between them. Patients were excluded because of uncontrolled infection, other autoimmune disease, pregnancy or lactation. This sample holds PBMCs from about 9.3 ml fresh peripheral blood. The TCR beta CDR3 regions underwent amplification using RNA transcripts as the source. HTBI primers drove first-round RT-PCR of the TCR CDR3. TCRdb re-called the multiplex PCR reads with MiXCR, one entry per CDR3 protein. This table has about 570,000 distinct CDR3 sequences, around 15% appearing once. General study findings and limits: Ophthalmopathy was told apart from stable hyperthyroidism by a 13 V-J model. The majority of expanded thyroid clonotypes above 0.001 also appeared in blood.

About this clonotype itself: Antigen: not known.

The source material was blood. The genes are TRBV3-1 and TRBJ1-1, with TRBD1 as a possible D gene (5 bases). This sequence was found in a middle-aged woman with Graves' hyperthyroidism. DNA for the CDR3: TGTGCCAGCAGCCGGGACGCACGCAGGAACACTGAAGCTTTCTTT. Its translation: CASSRDARRNTEAFF.